This T cell receptor (beta chain) was documented in a study of Graves' ophthalmopathy and Graves' hyperthyroidism (dated by TCRdb to 2016 to 2018). Study-wide context: Peripheral blood samples were taken at the time of initial diagnosis, before any treatment was given. Once sampling was done, hyperthyroidism patients were given methimazole at a starting dose of 30 mg daily, while ophthalmopathy patients were given high-dose intravenous methylprednisolone. An independent validation cohort was composed of fewer than 20 hyperthyroidism patients and 15 to 17 patients who later progressed from hyperthyroidism to ophthalmopathy. In roughly 6 hyperthyroidism patients, the T-cell repertoires found in thyroid tissue were compared with those found in blood. The study used signatures of the TCR beta repertoire to tell Graves' ophthalmopathy apart from Graves' hyperthyroidism and to predict which patients would progress to ophthalmopathy. To explore V-J signatures that distinguish ophthalmopathy from hyperthyroidism, a discovery set of about a hundred patients was enrolled, made up of some 41 with ophthalmopathy and some 56 with stable hyperthyroidism. In total, approximately 130 blood samples were TCR-sequenced: roughly 45 ophthalmopathy, some 80 hyperthyroidism and some 17 hyperthyroidism-to-ophthalmopathy patients.

A distance of 6 bases separates the germline ends of V and J, which lose 0 bases and 4 bases respectively. The CDR3 holds 14 amino acids from the cysteine to the phenylalanine. Only the CDR3 region is kept as DNA, spanning 42 bases read in frame from base 1. The germline V gene encodes CDR1 MNHEY and CDR2 SVGAGI. As for this clonotype: The target of this receptor is not known. No per-base quality is available; no much larger clone lies one base away.

The full study reports these points: No statistical method was used to predetermine the sample size, and group allocation was not hidden from the investigators. Ophthalmopathy was separated from stable hyperthyroidism by the 13-signature model with roughly 88% sensitivity and about 81% specificity in cross-validation and with 80%/75% in the test set. In validation, the model predicted ophthalmopathy progression with 55% to 71% sensitivity and roughly 72% specificity; roughly eleven predicted patients were CT-confirmed with GO in a median of around 6 months. Most expanded thyroid clonotypes with frequency above 0.001 were also detected in blood, suggesting blood repertoires may reflect the thyroid immune response.

For repertoire sequencing, the TCR beta CDR3 regions were amplified from RNA transcripts. A first-round RT-PCR used HTBI primers with the Qiagen OneStep RT-PCR kit, followed by a second-round multiplex PCR, size selection and purification. Libraries were sequenced paired-end with 100 bp reads on an Illumina HiSeq2000. The authors processed their data as follows. SOAPnuke was used for read processing, and reads with adapters, uncalled bases, a mean Phred below 15, or no exact constant-primer or identifier match were discarded. COPE v1.2.5 was used to merge high-quality paired reads. Each unique nucleotide sequence was treated as a clonotype, and MiTCR v1.1 was used to align the clonotypes to the IMGT TRB V, D and J references. The analysis was limited to V-J combinations with a frequency above 0.0001, which together covered 99.2% of the repertoires. For each V-J combination, a TCR clonal expansion and chaos score was defined as F50 clonal expansion divided by the chaos observed in the TCRdist matrix. Features were reduced by Welch's t-statistics and random forest to around 13 V-J combinations, which fed a naive Bayes classifier. The similarity between thyroid and blood repertoires was quantified using the Morisita-Horn index. TCRdb ran its own pipeline on the public reads, namely fastp trimming at Q25 and MiXCR clone calling, and kept in-frame beta chains. Each entry merges the rows of one CDR3 protein and shows their most common DNA and genes. The V and J calls come from TCRdb's annotation, not from the publication. This sample holds hundreds of thousands of distinct CDR3 sequences; 40% to 50% were observed only once. Of the sample, about half is held by the ten largest clones.

Patients with ophthalmopathy had moderately to severely active disease, with a Clinical Activity Score of 3 or more, a NOSPECS grade of 4 or more, and a disease duration of less than 3 months. Patients with other autoimmune diseases, uncontrolled infections, pregnancy or lactation were excluded from the study. Diagnosis relied on clinical symptoms, serum thyroxine, TRAb, thyroid ultrasound and orbital computed tomography. Using Ficoll-Paque density gradient centrifugation, PBMCs were isolated from 9.5 to 10 ml of fresh peripheral blood. Total RNA was extracted with Trizol reagent and quality-checked on an Agilent 2100 Bioanalyzer.

The sequencing input was peripheral blood. The rearrangement combines TRBV6-5 with TRBJ2-2; the D gene lacks a confident call. This clonotype was obtained from an adult man with Graves' ophthalmopathy. This receptor carries the CDR3 CASSYSGSTGELFF. The nucleotides read TGTGCCAGCAGTTACTCGGGCAGCACCGGGGAGCTGTTTTTT.